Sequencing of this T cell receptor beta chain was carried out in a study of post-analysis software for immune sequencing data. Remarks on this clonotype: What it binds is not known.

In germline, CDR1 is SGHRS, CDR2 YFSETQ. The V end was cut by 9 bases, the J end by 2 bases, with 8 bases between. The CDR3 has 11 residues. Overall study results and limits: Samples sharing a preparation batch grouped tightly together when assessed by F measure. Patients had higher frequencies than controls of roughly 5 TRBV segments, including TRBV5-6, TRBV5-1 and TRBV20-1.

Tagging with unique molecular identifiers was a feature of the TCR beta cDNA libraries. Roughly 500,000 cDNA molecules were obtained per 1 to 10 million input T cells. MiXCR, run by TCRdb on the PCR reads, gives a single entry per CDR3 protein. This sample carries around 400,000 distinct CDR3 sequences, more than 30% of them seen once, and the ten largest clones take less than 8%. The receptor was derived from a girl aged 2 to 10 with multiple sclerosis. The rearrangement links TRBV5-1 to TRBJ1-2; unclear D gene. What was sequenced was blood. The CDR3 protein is CATGVNYGYTF. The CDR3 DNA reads TGCGCCACCGGGGTCAACTATGGCTACACCTTC.